Following are 20 T cell receptor beta chains from one sample sequenced in a study of tumor-infiltrating lymphocytes in primary liver carcinoma. In addition to blood RNA drawn from unsorted whole blood, germline DNA was extracted. With a constant-region primer, TCR beta cDNA was made from about 0.55 ug of total RNA. Construction of TCR beta libraries relied on three successive nested multiplex PCR rounds employing slightly modified ARM-PCR. In the first two PCR rounds, TRBV1-TRBV30 forward primers were paired with a C-beta reverse primer, and each round lasted about 9 cycles. TCRdb re-derived calls from the multiplex PCR reads in MiXCR, one entry per CDR3 protein. The profile shows almost 200,000 distinct CDR3 sequences, approximately 65% of them singletons. The source material was peripheral blood. These receptors all come from an older woman with primary liver carcinoma and hepatitis B virus infection.

This sequence joins TRBV5-5 and TRBJ2-3, with 8 bases fitting TRBD2. The CDR3 runs to 13 residues. V shed 1 base, J shed 10 bases, and the junction held 5 bases outside the gene matches. The germline gives CDR1 SGHKS, CDR2 YYEKEE (reference sequence). CDR3 sequence reads: CASSLNREGAQYF. In DNA form, the CDR3 reads TGTGCCAGCAGCTTGAATCGGGAGGGTGCGCAGTATTTT. Together with reference TRBV5-5 and TRBJ2-3, the CDR3 gives the full variable domain: DAGVTQSPTHLIKTRGQQVTLRCSPISGHKSVSWYQQVLGQGPQFIFQYYEKEERGRGNFPDRFSARQFPNYSSELNVNALLLGDSALYLCASSLNREGAQYFGPGTRLTVL.

Remarks on this clonotype: Mismatch with germline at one junction end may stem from a read error. The genes are TRBV10-3 and TRBJ2-7, with D uncertain. The CDR3 runs to 12 residues. Germline CDR1 reads ENHRY; CDR2 reads SYGVKD. CDR3 loop: CADASLTYEQYF. CDR3 nucleotides: TGTGCCGATGCGTCCCTTACCTACGAACAGTACTTC.

This chain links TRBV11-2 with TRBJ1-6; no clear D gene. Trimming shortened V by 7 bases and J by 10 bases, and 14 bases separated the two germline ends. There are 13 residues in the CDR3. CDR1 is SGHAT and CDR2 is FQNNGV in the germline V gene. CDR3 coding DNA: TGTGCCAGCACATTAGATCCGGGCTCACCCCTCCACTTT. This translates into CASTLDPGSPLHF.

This clonotype was counted ten times or more. The junction and the germline gene differ at one end; a read error may be behind it. The chain links TRBV12-3 or TRBV12-4 to TRBJ2-1; D gene uncertain. CDR3 length: 15 residues. The CDR3 DNA follows: TGTACCAGCAGTTTAGGCTCGGTACCCTACAATGAGCAGTTCTTC. Its protein product is CTSSLGSVPYNEQFF.

This sequence joins TRBV28 and TRBJ2-1, with TRBD2 matching 15 bases. Germline CDR1 and CDR2: MDHEN and SYDVKM. The CDR3 spans 16 residues. V was clipped by 2 bases and J by 12 bases; unmatched bases: 8. Written as DNA, the CDR3 is TGTGCCAGCAGTTTAACTGGGACTAGCGGGAGGTTTTGGCAGTTCTTC. This codes for CASSLTGTSGRFWQFF.

The chain carries TRBV5-1 and TRBJ2-3; D might be TRBD2 (6 bases). The CDR3 contains 17 residues. Germline V gene data show CDR1 as SGHRS and CDR2 as YFSETQ. With 3 bases removed from V and 2 bases from J, the gap between germline ends came to 19 bases. CDR3 DNA: TGCGCCAGCAGCTCCTACCGGGACTGGAGGAACACAGATACGCAGTATTTT. It specifies CASSSYRDWRNTDTQYF.

Here the CDR3 DNA reads TGTGCCACCACACTCGGGACCTGGACTAACGACGATGAGCAGTTCTTC. Translation: CATTLGTWTNDDEQFF. This chain connects TRBV6-1 to TRBJ2-1; D possibly corresponds to TRBD2 (6 bases). V was cut by 10 bases and J by 8 bases, with 27 bases left in between. The CDR3 sequence is 16 residues long. Germline-derived CDR1 and CDR2 are MNHNS and SASEGT.

The CDR3 DNA follows: TGCGCCAGCAGCTTGGCTCCGGGTGCCATTGAAGCTTTCTTT. It codes for CASSLAPGAIEAFF. The chain uses TRBV5-1 and TRBJ1-1; D call uncertain. V lost 0 bases and J lost 7, with 13 bases in between. The CDR3 has 14 residues. Looked up from germline, CDR1 is SGHRS and CDR2 is YFSETQ.

Note on this clonotype: A much larger clone is a single base away; this may be a read error. The rearrangement uses TRBV4-1 and TRBJ2-5, with TRBD1 identical over 9 bases. In germline, CDR1 is MGHRA, CDR2 YSYEKL. The CDR3 is 17 residues long. CDR3 loop: CASNQDGRQGGRETQYF. The CDR3 DNA is TGCGCCAGCAACCAAGATGGGAGACAGGGGGGGAGAGAGACCCAGTACTTC.

This clonotype was seen at least ten times. The chain combines TRBV29-1 with TRBJ2-5; D gene uncertain. This CDR3 region has 15 residues. Germline V lookup: CDR1 SQVTM, CDR2 ANQGSEA. Deletions cut 6 bases from V and 5 bases from J, with 22 bases between. Here the CDR3 reads CSVDPGFGFAETQYF. For the CDR3, the DNA is TGCAGCGTCGATCCCGGGTTTGGGTTCGCGGAGACCCAGTACTTC.

The chain combines TRBV11-1 with TRBJ2-5; maybe TRBD2 (6 bases). Germline V gene lookup returns CDR1 SGHAT and CDR2 FQDESV (reference sequence). The CDR3 totals 13 residues. DNA of the CDR3: TGTACTAGCAGCTCGGTAGAACAAGAGACCCAGTACTTC. Its translation: CTSSSVEQETQYF. The variable domain in full, with the rest retrieved from reference TRBV11-1 and TRBJ2-5, is EAEVAQSPRYKITEKSQAVAFWCDPISGHATLYWYRQILGQGPELLVQFQDESVVDDSQLPKDRFSAERLKGVDSTLKIQPAELGDSAMYLCTSSSVEQETQYFGPGTRLLVL.

This clonotype was detected only a few times. The rearrangement uses TRBV28 and TRBJ2-2; D perhaps matches TRBD2 (5 bases). The CDR3 length is 15 residues. Germline-derived CDR1 and CDR2 are MDHEN and SYDVKM. Trimming cost V 6 bases and J 0 bases, with 11 bases left between them. The CDR3: CASSLGNPNTGELFF. The DNA of the CDR3 is TGTGCCAGCAGCCTCGGGAATCCGAACACCGGGGAGCTGTTTTTT.

The sample holds one count of this clonotype. The chain has TRBV20-1 and TRBJ1-5; D ambiguous. V shed 3 bases and J shed 1 base, with 10 bases lying between them. The CDR3 spans 14 residues. Germline V CDR1 and CDR2: DFQATT, SNEGSKA (reference sequence). CDR3 residues: CSASPSRSNQPQHF. The DNA for the CDR3 is TGCAGTGCTAGCCCCAGTAGGAGCAATCAGCCCCAGCATTTT.

This clonotype was detected only once. The conserved phenylalanine or tryptophan normally closing the CDR3 is absent here, so this likely arose from a read error. The gene calls are TRBV11-2 and TRBJ2-3, with unresolved D. In germline, CDR1 is SGHAT, CDR2 FQNNGV. This CDR3 is built from 15 residues. The DNA of the CDR3 is TGTGCCAGCAACTTAGCTACAGTTAGCACAGATACGCAGTATATT. This gives the protein CASNLATVSTDTQYI.

To note about this clonotype: This clone may be a read error of a much larger clone one base away. CDR3 bases: TGTGCCAGTGTCTCAGGAACCCGCACAGGTACGCAGTATTTT. Translating gives CASVSGTRTGTQYF. The gene calls are TRBV6-6 and TRBJ2-3; maybe TRBD1 (5 bases). The germline CDR1 and CDR2 sequences are MNHNY and SVGAGI (reference sequence). The CDR3 is 14 amino acids.

The chain employs TRBV20-1 and TRBJ1-5, with TRBD1 identical over 7 bases. CDR3 size: 12 residues. Germline assignment: CDR1 DFQATT and CDR2 SNEGSKA (reference sequence). The V gene end was trimmed by 4 bases and the J gene end by 4 bases; junction bases not matched to a gene: 1. CDR3: CSAKQGNQPQHF. The CDR3 DNA reads TGCAGTGCTAAACAGGGGAATCAGCCCCAGCATTTT.

On this clonotype: An end of the junction differs from the germline gene, which may be a read error. The rearrangement joins TRBV11-2 to TRBJ2-1; no firm D call. This CDR3 comprises 14 residues. The germline V gene has CDR1 SGHAT and CDR2 FQNNGV. CDR3 coding DNA: TGTGCCAGCAACTCTCTTGCTTCCTACAATGAGCGGTTCTTC. This encodes CASNSLASYNERFF.

For this clonotype: The junction differs from germline at one of its ends, possibly a read error. This chain joins TRBV10-3 and TRBJ1-3; D not certain. The CDR3 length is 17 residues. Germline V gene sequence: CDR1 ENHRY, CDR2 SYGVKD. Here the CDR3 reads CAVSESSGVPSGNTIYF. The DNA for the CDR3 is TGTGCCGTCAGTGAGTCGAGCGGGGTCCCCTCTGGAAACACCATATATTTT.

As concerns this clonotype: A much more abundant neighbour one base away suggests this may be a read error. The chain carries TRBV28 and TRBJ2-5; 11 bases are shared with TRBD2. Germline-derived CDR1 and CDR2 are MDHEN and SYDVKM. The CDR3 length is 14 residues. The V segment lost 9 bases and the J segment 4 bases; nucleotides outside the gene matches: 7. The CDR3 DNA sequence: TGTGCCAGAAGAAACCTAGCGGGAGGAGAGACCCAGTACTTC. It encodes CARRNLAGGETQYF. Using reference TRBV28 and TRBJ2-5 for the parts outside the CDR3, the full variable domain is DVKVTQSSRYLVKRTGEKVFLECVQDMDHENMFWYRQDPGLGLRLIYFSYDVKMKEKGDIPEGYSVSREKKERFSLILESASTNQTSMYLCARRNLAGGETQYFGPGTRLLVL.

Note on this clonotype: Given a much more abundant clone one base away, this may be a read error. The rearrangement links TRBV5-4 to TRBJ1-2, with TRBD1 matching over 7 bases. Germline-derived CDR1 and CDR2 are SGHNT and YYREEE (reference sequence). The CDR3 contains 14 residues. For the CDR3, the DNA is TGTGGCAGCAGCTTGGAGGGGGCCCGCTATGGCTACACCTTC. Amino acid sequence: CGSSLEGARYGYTF.